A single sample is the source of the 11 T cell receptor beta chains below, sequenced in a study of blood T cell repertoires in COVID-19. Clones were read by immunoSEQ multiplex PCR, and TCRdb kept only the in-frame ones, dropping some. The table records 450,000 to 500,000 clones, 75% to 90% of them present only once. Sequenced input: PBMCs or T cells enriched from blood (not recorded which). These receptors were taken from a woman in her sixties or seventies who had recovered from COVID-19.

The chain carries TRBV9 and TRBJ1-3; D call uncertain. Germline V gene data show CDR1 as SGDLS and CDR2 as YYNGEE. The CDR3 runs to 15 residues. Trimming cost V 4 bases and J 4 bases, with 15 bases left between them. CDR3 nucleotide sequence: TGTGCCAGCAGCACCAGCCCCGGGTCGGGAAACACCATATATTTT. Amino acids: CASSTSPGSGNTIYF. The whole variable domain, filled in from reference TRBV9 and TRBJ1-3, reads DSGVTQTPKHLITATGQRVTLRCSPRSGDLSVYWYQQSLDQGLQFLIQYYNGEERAKGNILERFSAQQFPDLHSELNLSSLELGDSALYFCASSTSPGSGNTIYFGEGSWLTVV.

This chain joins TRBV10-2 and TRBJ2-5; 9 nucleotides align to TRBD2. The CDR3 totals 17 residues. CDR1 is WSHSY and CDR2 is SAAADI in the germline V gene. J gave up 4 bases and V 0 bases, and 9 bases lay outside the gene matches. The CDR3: CASSESEAGGGRETQYF. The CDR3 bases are TGCGCCAGCAGTGAGTCTGAAGCGGGGGGCGGGAGAGAGACCCAGTACTTC.

CDR3 loop: CASSLVGDRSYEQYF. CDR3 sequence (DNA): TGCGCCAGCAGCTTGGTAGGGGACAGGAGCTACGAGCAGTACTTC. The genes are TRBV5-1 and TRBJ2-7, with 8 positions matching TRBD1. Per the germline V gene, CDR1 is SGHRS and CDR2 is YFSETQ. The CDR3 runs to 15 residues. J was trimmed by 3 bases and V by 0 bases; bases with no gene match: 5.

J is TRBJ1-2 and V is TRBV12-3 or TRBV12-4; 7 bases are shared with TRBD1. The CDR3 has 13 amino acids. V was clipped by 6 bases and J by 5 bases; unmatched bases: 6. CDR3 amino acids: CASSQGQHYGYTF. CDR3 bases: TGTGCCAGCAGCCAGGGACAGCATTATGGCTACACCTTC.

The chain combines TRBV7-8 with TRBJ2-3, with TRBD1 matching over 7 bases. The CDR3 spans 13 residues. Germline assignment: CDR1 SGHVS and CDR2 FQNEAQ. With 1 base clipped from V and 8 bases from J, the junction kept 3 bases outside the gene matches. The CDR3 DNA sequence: TGTGCCAGCAGCTTAGACAGGGGCGGTACGCAGTATTTT. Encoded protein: CASSLDRGGTQYF.

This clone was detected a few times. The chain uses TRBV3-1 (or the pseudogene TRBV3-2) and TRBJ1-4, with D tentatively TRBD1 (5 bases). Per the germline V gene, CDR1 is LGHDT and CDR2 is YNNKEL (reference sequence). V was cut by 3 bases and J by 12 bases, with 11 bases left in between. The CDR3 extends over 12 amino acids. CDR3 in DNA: TGTGCCAGCAGCCAGGCTGTGGGGCAACTGTTTTTT. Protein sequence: CASSQAVGQLFF.

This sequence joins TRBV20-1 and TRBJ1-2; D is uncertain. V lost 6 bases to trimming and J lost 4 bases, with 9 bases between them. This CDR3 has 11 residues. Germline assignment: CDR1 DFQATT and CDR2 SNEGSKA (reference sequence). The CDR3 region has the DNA TGCAGTGCCAACGACTTCTATGGCTACACCTTC. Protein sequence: CSANDFYGYTF.

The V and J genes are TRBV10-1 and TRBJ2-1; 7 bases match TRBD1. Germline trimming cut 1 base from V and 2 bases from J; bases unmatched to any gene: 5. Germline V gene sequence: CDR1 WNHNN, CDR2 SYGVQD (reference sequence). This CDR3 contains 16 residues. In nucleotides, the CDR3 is TGCGCCAGCAGTGAGTTGACAGGGCCCACCTACAATGAGCAGTTCTTC. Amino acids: CASSELTGPTYNEQFF.

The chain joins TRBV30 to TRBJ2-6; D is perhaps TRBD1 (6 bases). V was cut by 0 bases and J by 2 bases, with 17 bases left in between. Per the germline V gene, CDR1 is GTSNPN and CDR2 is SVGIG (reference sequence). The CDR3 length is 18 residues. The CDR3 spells CAWSVIAQGRPGANVLTF. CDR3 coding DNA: TGTGCCTGGAGTGTGATTGCTCAGGGGCGGCCTGGGGCCAACGTCCTGACTTTC.

CDR3 sequence reads: CASSLVWGGTGELFF. The CDR3 DNA follows: TGTGCCAGCAGCTTAGTGTGGGGCGGCACCGGGGAGCTGTTTTTT. The gene calls are TRBV11-2 and TRBJ2-2; D might be TRBD1 (5 bases). CDR1 is SGHAT and CDR2 is FQNNGV in the germline V gene. The CDR3 totals 15 residues. V lost 1 base, J lost 4 bases, and 10 bases lay in between.

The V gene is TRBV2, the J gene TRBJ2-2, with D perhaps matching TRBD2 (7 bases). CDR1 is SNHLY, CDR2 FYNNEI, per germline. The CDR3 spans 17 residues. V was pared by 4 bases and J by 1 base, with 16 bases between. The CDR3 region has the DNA TGTGCCAGCAGTGTCCCGCCGGGGGGCCTGAACACCGGGGAGCTGTTTTTT. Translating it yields CASSVPPGGLNTGELFF.